This TCR beta chain was observed in a study of CXCR3-negative and CXCR3-positive naive CD8 T cells. Overall study findings and caveats: Partially decreased CXCR3 expression was recorded after cryopreservation, and fresh PBMCs were used in most assays. Both naive subsets had comparably high diversity; memory CD8+ cells much lower.

Sorting was done in triplicate for each CD8+ T cell subset (under 330,000 cells each). Naivety in CD8+ T cells corresponded to a CD45RO-CCR7+CD27+CD95- phenotype. The TRB cDNA libraries were prepared by 5' RACE with UMI labels. From the 5' RACE reads, TCRdb lists one entry per CDR3 protein and no DNA. This sample lists 130,000 or so distinct CDR3 sequences; its ten largest clones have around 0.27%. Points on this clonotype: The antigen is unknown.

From germline, CDR1 is SGHTA and CDR2 FQGTGA. The CDR3 is made up of 14 amino acids. Sequences were obtained from naive CXCR3- CD8+ T cells from blood. Subset reported: CD45RO-CCR7+CD27+CD95- naive CD8+ T cells lacking CXCR3 (TNR3-). The chain joins TRBV7-3 to TRBJ2-3; as DNA is missing, the TRBD1 call by TCRdb cannot be tested. The TCR comes from a human donor in good health. Some clones in this sample may be carry-over from other donors' samples. The CDR3 loop is CASSLTGGLDTQYF.